A selection of T cell receptor beta chains follows, all from one sample in a study of blood T cell repertoires in COVID-19. Method: immunoSEQ multiplex PCR; TCRdb's copy keeps in-frame clones and lacks some. The sample yields under 200,000 clones, 87% seen once. The specimen was peripheral blood. Receptors were obtained from a woman in her 70s with COVID-19, enrolled during active disease. CDR3s include the opening cysteine and the closing phenylalanine or tryptophan. A D gene is named only where the DNA matches it firmly. Some rows have no size entry. The others give once, few or many, or a class for an expanded clone.

d_call,clone_size,v_call,j_call,cdr3_nt,cdr3_aa
TRBD2,few,TRBV7-8,TRBJ2-7,TGTGCCAGCAGCTCGCGGCGGGGGAGTTCGGGAGAGCAGTACTTC,CASSSRRGSSGEQYF
-,-,TRBV11-2,TRBJ2-5,TGTGCCAGCAGTATCAGGGGTTCAGAGACCCAGTACTTC,CASSIRGSETQYF
-,-,TRBV7-2,TRBJ2-1,TGTGCCAGCAGCCTCGGGACTTACAATGAGCAGTTCTTC,CASSLGTYNEQFF
-,few,TRBV5-4,TRBJ1-2,TGTGCCAGCGGGGATTCCGGGAGAATGTATGGCTACACCTTC,CASGDSGRMYGYTF
-,-,TRBV5-4,TRBJ2-3,TGTGCCAGCAGGGGCCGGGGGTCCAGCGATACGCAGTATTTT,CASRGRGSSDTQYF
TRBD2,-,TRBV2,TRBJ2-2,TGTGCCAGCAGTCGACTAGCGGGGGGGAACACCGGGGAGCTGTTTTTT,CASSRLAGGNTGELFF
-,-,TRBV28,TRBJ2-2,TGTGCCAGCAGAATACAGAACACCGGGGAGCTGTTTTTT,CASRIQNTGELFF
-,-,TRBV5-6,TRBJ2-5,TGTGCCAGCAGCTTGATGAGGGGGACGGAGACCCAGTACTTC,CASSLMRGTETQYF
TRBD1,-,TRBV11-1,TRBJ1-4,TGTGCCAGCAGCCCAGGACAGGGGGATCAAGAAAAACTGTTTTTT,CASSPGQGDQEKLFF
TRBD1,-,TRBV5-1,TRBJ1-1,TGCGCCAGCAGCCTGACAGGGGGAACTGAAGCTTTCTTT,CASSLTGGTEAFF
TRBD1,-,TRBV6-4,TRBJ1-2,TGTGCCAGCAGTGACCGAGGGACAGGGTATGGCTACACCTTC,CASSDRGTGYGYTF
-,-,TRBV19,TRBJ2-7,TGTGCCAGTAGTATGGGCGGCGGGACCTACGAGCAGTACTTC,CASSMGGGTYEQYF
TRBD2,-,TRBV11-2,TRBJ2-1,TGTGCCAGCAGTGTAAGCGGGGGGGCGTCCTACAATGAGCAGTTCTTC,CASSVSGGASYNEQFF
-,-,TRBV30,TRBJ1-1,TGTGCCTGGAGTGTTGGGAGCCAGAACACTGAAGCTTTCTTT,CAWSVGSQNTEAFF
-,-,TRBV5-6,TRBJ2-3,TGTGCCAGCAGCTTGGGAGCTCGCGATACGCAGTATTTT,CASSLGARDTQYF
TRBD1,-,TRBV28,TRBJ2-3,TGTGCCAGCAGTAAGACAGGGGGGCCAGATACGCAGTATTTT,CASSKTGGPDTQYF
TRBD1,once,TRBV20-1,TRBJ2-7,TGCAGTGCTAGTCGGACAGGGAAGTACGAGCAGTACTTC,CSASRTGKYEQYF
-,-,TRBV11-2,TRBJ2-7,TGTGCCAGCAGCCAAAACTACGAGCAGTACTTC,CASSQNYEQYF
TRBD1,-,TRBV5-4,TRBJ1-2,TGTGCCAGCAGCCCTGCGGACAGGATCTATGGCTACACCTTC,CASSPADRIYGYTF
TRBD1,-,TRBV5-1,TRBJ2-7,TGCGCCAGCAGCACCGGGACAGGGGTATTCCACGAGCAGTACTTC,CASSTGTGVFHEQYF
TRBD2,-,TRBV27,TRBJ2-3,TGTGCCAGCAGTCTCGGAGCGGGGGTCCCCGATACGCAGTATTTT,CASSLGAGVPDTQYF
-,-,TRBV3-1/TRBV3-2,TRBJ1-2,TGTGCCAGCAGCCAAACAGGGTACTATGGCTACACCTTC,CASSQTGYYGYTF